Listed below are T cell receptor beta chains from one sample, sequenced in a study of blood T cell repertoires in COVID-19. The data were produced by immunoSEQ multiplex PCR, yet TCRdb's version contains in-frame clones alone and is incomplete. The data show roughly 180,000 clones, roughly 84% seen once. The sequencing sample was made of peripheral blood. All receptors derive from an elderly woman with active or convalescent COVID-19. Each CDR3 is given with its conserved first and last residue. Fields, in order: J gene, clone size, V gene, D gene, CDR3 DNA, CDR3 protein. A D gene is named only where the DNA matches it firmly. Rows may omit the clone size; those that give it use once, few, many or a size class.

J: TRBJ1-1; size: NA; V: TRBV9; D: NA; DNA: TGTGCCAGCAGCGTCGGGGGGACGATTAGCACTGAAGCTTTCTTT; CDR3: CASSVGGTISTEAFF
J: TRBJ2-1; size: NA; V: TRBV5-1; D: TRBD2; DNA: TGCGCCAGCAGCTTGGAGGGACTAGATGGAAATGAGCAGTTCTTC; CDR3: CASSLEGLDGNEQFF
J: TRBJ1-1; size: NA; V: TRBV3-1/TRBV3-2; D: NA; DNA: TGTGCCAGCAGCCCACAGGGTCGCAAAACTGAAGCTTTCTTT; CDR3: CASSPQGRKTEAFF
J: TRBJ1-1; size: NA; V: TRBV29-1; D: NA; DNA: TGCAGCGTTGAAGACGGGAACACTGAAGCTTTCTTT; CDR3: CSVEDGNTEAFF
J: TRBJ2-2; size: NA; V: TRBV10-3; D: TRBD1; DNA: TGTGCCATCTTCAGGACAGGGGGCACCGGGGAGCTGTTTTTT; CDR3: CAIFRTGGTGELFF
J: TRBJ1-6; size: NA; V: TRBV5-1; D: TRBD1; DNA: TGCGCCAGCAGCCGACAGGGGGTGTTGGATTCACCCCTCCACTTT; CDR3: CASSRQGVLDSPLHF
J: TRBJ2-1; size: NA; V: TRBV28; D: NA; DNA: TGTGCCAGCAGGGCCCCGGGGGTTTCGGGGAATGAGCAGTTCTTC; CDR3: CASRAPGVSGNEQFF
J: TRBJ2-3; size: NA; V: TRBV7-3; D: NA; DNA: TGTGCCAGCAGTTACAGGGGCACAGATACGCAGTATTTT; CDR3: CASSYRGTDTQYF
J: TRBJ2-3; size: NA; V: TRBV7-9; D: TRBD2; DNA: TGTGCCAGCAGCACCGGACTAGCGGGAAGCACAGATACGCAGTATTTT; CDR3: CASSTGLAGSTDTQYF
J: TRBJ2-1; size: NA; V: TRBV5-1; D: NA; DNA: TGCGCCAGCAGCGCAGAGGGAGTCTCCTACAATGAGCAGTTCTTC; CDR3: CASSAEGVSYNEQFF
J: TRBJ1-2; size: NA; V: TRBV6-1; D: NA; DNA: TGTGCCAGCAGTGAAGAGGGGATCTACGGCTACACCTTC; CDR3: CASSEEGIYGYTF
J: TRBJ1-1; size: NA; V: TRBV24-1; D: TRBD1; DNA: TGTGCCACCAGTGCGACAGGGGGCGTCGGGAACACTGAAGCTTTCTTT; CDR3: CATSATGGVGNTEAFF
J: TRBJ2-2; size: NA; V: TRBV7-9; D: TRBD2; DNA: TGTGCCAGCAGCTTAACTAGCGGAACGAACACCGGGGAGCTGTTTTTT; CDR3: CASSLTSGTNTGELFF
J: TRBJ1-5; size: few; V: TRBV6-1; D: NA; DNA: TGTGCCAGCAGTGAATTCCCGCAGTCGGGGCAGCCCCAGCATTTT; CDR3: CASSEFPQSGQPQHF
J: TRBJ1-2; size: few; V: TRBV6-1; D: TRBD1; DNA: TGTGCCAGCAGTGAAGCGGGCAGGGGGCCTTTGCACACCTTC; CDR3: CASSEAGRGPLHTF
J: TRBJ2-2; size: NA; V: TRBV5-1; D: TRBD1; DNA: TGCGCCAGCAGGACCTACAGGGGGACCGGGGAGCTGTTTTTT; CDR3: CASRTYRGTGELFF
J: TRBJ1-3; size: NA; V: TRBV30; D: TRBD1; DNA: TGTGCCTGGATCCCCCCAGACAGGGCTGGAAACACCATATATTTT; CDR3: CAWIPPDRAGNTIYF
J: TRBJ1-2; size: NA; V: TRBV18; D: TRBD1; DNA: TGTGCCAGCTCACCAAGGACAGGGGAGGATTATGGCTACACCTTC; CDR3: CASSPRTGEDYGYTF
J: TRBJ2-7; size: NA; V: TRBV19; D: NA; DNA: TGTGCCAGTAGTCCGGGGGACAGAAACTACGAGCAGTACTTC; CDR3: CASSPGDRNYEQYF
J: TRBJ1-2; size: NA; V: TRBV6-5; D: TRBD1; DNA: TGTGCCAGCAGCGCCGGACAGGGCGCCTATGGCTACACCTTC; CDR3: CASSAGQGAYGYTF
J: TRBJ1-2; size: NA; V: TRBV3-1/TRBV3-2; D: TRBD1; DNA: TGTGCCAGCAGCCAAAACGACAGGGGAGGTGTGGGCTATGGCTACACCTTC; CDR3: CASSQNDRGGVGYGYTF
J: TRBJ1-5; size: NA; V: TRBV6-2/TRBV6-3; D: TRBD1; DNA: TGTGCCAGCAGTTACCGGACAGGGGACGGAGGCAATCAGCCCCAGCATTTT; CDR3: CASSYRTGDGGNQPQHF
J: TRBJ1-2; size: NA; V: TRBV7-9; D: NA; DNA: TGTGCCAGCACTCTTATACAATCGAATGGCTACACCTTC; CDR3: CASTLIQSNGYTF
J: TRBJ2-7; size: NA; V: TRBV5-6; D: TRBD2; DNA: TGTGCCAGCAGTTCAGACAGCCTCCGGGACTACACCTACGAGCAGTACTTC; CDR3: CASSSDSLRDYTYEQYF
J: TRBJ1-1; size: NA; V: TRBV27; D: NA; DNA: TGTGCCAGCACCCCCTGGAGCGGTAACACTGAAGCTTTCTTT; CDR3: CASTPWSGNTEAFF
J: TRBJ2-5; size: NA; V: TRBV18; D: NA; DNA: TGTGCCAGCTCACCCCACGGAGGAGAGACCCAGTACTTC; CDR3: CASSPHGGETQYF
J: TRBJ2-3; size: NA; V: TRBV7-8; D: NA; DNA: TGTGCCAGCAGCCCGCCGAGGGGGACAGATACGCAGTATTTT; CDR3: CASSPPRGTDTQYF
J: TRBJ2-1; size: few; V: TRBV16; D: TRBD1; DNA: TGTGCCAGCAGCCAATCGGAGGGACAGGGCTCCTACAATGAGCAGTTCTTC; CDR3: CASSQSEGQGSYNEQFF
J: TRBJ2-6; size: NA; V: TRBV7-3; D: NA; DNA: TGTGCCAGCAGCTTAAAAGGGAACAGGGGAGGCAACGTCCTGACTTTC; CDR3: CASSLKGNRGGNVLTF
J: TRBJ2-1; size: NA; V: TRBV24-1; D: NA; DNA: TGTGCCACCAGTGTAGGGGGTCGCAATGAGCAGTTCTTC; CDR3: CATSVGGRNEQFF
J: TRBJ1-3; size: few; V: TRBV4-1; D: NA; DNA: TGCGCCAGCAGCCAAATTGAATTCGGTAGCGACACCATATATTTT; CDR3: CASSQIEFGSDTIYF
J: TRBJ1-2; size: NA; V: TRBV5-1; D: NA; DNA: TGCGCCAGCAGTACTTTTACGCAGGGGAATGGCTACACCTTC; CDR3: CASSTFTQGNGYTF
J: TRBJ1-3; size: few; V: TRBV28; D: NA; DNA: TGTGCCAGCAGTTCTACTCGACCGACAGCGATCTCTGGAAACACCATATATTTT; CDR3: CASSSTRPTAISGNTIYF
J: TRBJ2-5; size: once; V: TRBV27; D: NA; DNA: TGTGCCAGCAGTTTTCTCCAAGAGACCCAGTACTTC; CDR3: CASSFLQETQYF
J: TRBJ1-5; size: NA; V: TRBV7-8; D: NA; DNA: TGTGCCAGCAGCCTAGCCTACAGGGCCCCCCGACAGCCCCAGCATTTT; CDR3: CASSLAYRAPRQPQHF
J: TRBJ1-2; size: NA; V: TRBV3-1/TRBV3-2; D: TRBD1; DNA: TGTGCCAGCAGCCCGGGACAGGGGGCGGGTGGCTACACCTTC; CDR3: CASSPGQGAGGYTF
J: TRBJ2-1; size: NA; V: TRBV5-1; D: NA; DNA: TGCGCCAGCAGCTCCACCCTCTATGGCCGGGATTTGAATGAGCAGTTCTTC; CDR3: CASSSTLYGRDLNEQFF
J: TRBJ2-7; size: NA; V: TRBV28; D: TRBD2; DNA: TGTGCCAGCAGTACCAATCGTTTGCGGACTAGCACAAAAATCTACGAGCAGTACTTC; CDR3: CASSTNRLRTSTKIYEQYF
J: TRBJ2-7; size: NA; V: TRBV18; D: NA; DNA: TGTGCCAGCTCACCACCTAGACAGTCCTACGAGCAGTACTTC; CDR3: CASSPPRQSYEQYF
J: TRBJ1-1; size: NA; V: TRBV25-1; D: TRBD1; DNA: TGTGCCAGTGGGGGGAGGACAGGAGAGAACACTGAAGCTTTCTTT; CDR3: CASGGRTGENTEAFF
J: TRBJ2-1; size: NA; V: TRBV6-6; D: TRBD1; DNA: TGTGCCAGCAGCCCTGGACAGGGGAAGGTTTATGAGCAGTTCTTC; CDR3: CASSPGQGKVYEQFF
J: TRBJ2-7; size: NA; V: TRBV9; D: TRBD1; DNA: TGTGCCAGCAGCCGAGGACAGGGCCACTCTCGAGAGCAGTACTTC; CDR3: CASSRGQGHSREQYF
J: TRBJ1-6; size: NA; V: TRBV11-1; D: TRBD1; DNA: TGTGCCAGCAGCCCGTGGACAGGGGCGAATTCACCCCTCCACTTT; CDR3: CASSPWTGANSPLHF
J: TRBJ1-5; size: NA; V: TRBV5-8; D: TRBD1; DNA: TGTGCCAGCAGCTCCGTGGACAGGGGGCTTTCACAGCCCCAGCATTTT; CDR3: CASSSVDRGLSQPQHF
J: TRBJ2-2; size: NA; V: TRBV19; D: TRBD1; DNA: TGTGCCAGTAGTATCATGTTAGGACAGGCGCACACCGGGGAGCTGTTTTTT; CDR3: CASSIMLGQAHTGELFF
J: TRBJ1-1; size: once; V: TRBV7-8; D: NA; DNA: TGTGCCAGCAGCTTCTCACGCGGGGAAGTCGCTGAAGCTTTCTTT; CDR3: CASSFSRGEVAEAFF
J: TRBJ1-2; size: NA; V: TRBV20-1; D: NA; DNA: TGCAGTGCTACCCAGAACTATGGCTACACCTTC; CDR3: CSATQNYGYTF
J: TRBJ2-6; size: NA; V: TRBV19; D: NA; DNA: TGTGCCAGTATAAGGACAGCTAACTCTGGGGCCAACGTCCTGACTTTC; CDR3: CASIRTANSGANVLTF
J: TRBJ1-4; size: NA; V: TRBV9; D: NA; DNA: TGTGCCAGCAGCGTGCAGGGTAGAGATAATGAAAAACTGTTTTTT; CDR3: CASSVQGRDNEKLFF
J: TRBJ1-1; size: NA; V: TRBV3-1/TRBV3-2; D: TRBD1; DNA: TGTGCCAGCAGTCCGCGGACAGGGCCGATGAACACTGAAGCTTTCTTT; CDR3: CASSPRTGPMNTEAFF
J: TRBJ2-1; size: NA; V: TRBV6-1; D: NA; DNA: TGTGCCAGCAGTGAATCGGTACCGTCCTACAATGAGCAGTTCTTC; CDR3: CASSESVPSYNEQFF
J: TRBJ1-1; size: NA; V: TRBV6-5; D: TRBD1; DNA: TGTGCCAGCAGTTACGGTGGCAGGGGGCTTGTTGAAGCTTTCTTT; CDR3: CASSYGGRGLVEAFF
J: TRBJ1-1; size: NA; V: TRBV10-3; D: NA; DNA: TGTGCCATCAGCCCAGGGGCTGAAGCTTTCTTT; CDR3: CAISPGAEAFF
J: TRBJ1-6; size: once; V: TRBV6-1; D: NA; DNA: TGTGCCAGCAGTGACGGGGGGCTTTCACCCCTCCACTTT; CDR3: CASSDGGLSPLHF
J: TRBJ1-5; size: NA; V: TRBV2; D: NA; DNA: TGTGCCAGCAGTGTAGAACAAGCGCACAATCAGCCCCAGCATTTT; CDR3: CASSVEQAHNQPQHF
J: TRBJ1-1; size: NA; V: TRBV5-1; D: NA; DNA: TGCGCCAGCAGCTTGGCCGGCCTCCCAGCGGGGAGGGACACTGAAGCTTTCTTT; CDR3: CASSLAGLPAGRDTEAFF
J: TRBJ1-1; size: NA; V: TRBV6-5; D: TRBD1; DNA: TGTGCCAGCAGCTTGACAGGGGGTAACACTGAAGCTTTCTTT; CDR3: CASSLTGGNTEAFF
J: TRBJ2-6; size: NA; V: TRBV5-6; D: NA; DNA: TGTGCCAGCAGCCGTAGAGGGCTCTCTGGGGCCAACGTCCTGACTTTC; CDR3: CASSRRGLSGANVLTF
J: TRBJ2-1; size: NA; V: TRBV28; D: TRBD1; DNA: TGTGCCAGCAGTTTACGGGGACAGGGATTTTACAATGAGCAGTTCTTC; CDR3: CASSLRGQGFYNEQFF
J: TRBJ2-5; size: few; V: TRBV10-1; D: TRBD2; DNA: TGCGCCAGCAGTCTTAGCGGGAGAGGGGAGACCCAGTACTTC; CDR3: CASSLSGRGETQYF